A single sample is the source of the 7 T cell receptor beta chains below, sequenced in a study of response to subunit inactivated influenza vaccine. TCRdb reanalysed the RT-PCR reads using MiXCR and keeps one entry per CDR3 protein. The sample yields hundreds of thousands of distinct CDR3 sequences, 7.5% to 8.5% seen once. The material sequenced was PBMCs from blood, taken less than 25 months after vaccination. All receptors derive from a man aged 45 to 75 who received an inactivated influenza vaccine.

The rearrangement joins TRBV24-1 to TRBJ2-5, with a weak D call TRBD2 (5 bases). CDR3 length equals 14 residues. The V gene's germline CDR1 is KGHDR and CDR2 SFDVKD. V was clipped by 1 base and J by 5 bases, with 10 bases between them. This chain's CDR3 is CATSDLASKETQYF. The CDR3 DNA reads TGTGCCACCAGTGATTTAGCTAGCAAGGAGACCCAGTACTTC.

The chain couples TRBV11-2 to TRBJ2-1; 7 bases agree with TRBD1. Germline V gene lookup returns CDR1 SGHAT and CDR2 FQNNGV. This CDR3 has 16 residues. Unmatched junction bases numbered 10, after V lost 4 bases and J lost 4 bases. The chain's CDR3 is CASSSPLRDRYNEQFF. For the CDR3, the DNA is TGTGCCAGCAGCTCACCACTAAGGGACAGATACAATGAGCAGTTCTTC.

The rearrangement links TRBV10-3 to TRBJ1-1; D perhaps matches TRBD1 (6 bases). V was shortened by 3 bases and J by 0 bases, with 8 bases between the two germline ends. CDR3 length: 14 amino acids. The germline V gene encodes CDR1 ENHRY and CDR2 SYGVKD. The CDR3 reads CAISDRGLNTEAFF. For the CDR3, the DNA is TGTGCCATCAGTGATCGGGGGCTGAACACTGAAGCTTTCTTT.

In this sample, this clonotype turned up a few times. V and J are TRBV5-6 and TRBJ2-7; TRBD2 matches at 11 bases. The J segment lost 6 bases and the V segment lost 3 bases, leaving 11 bases of the junction unmatched. CDR3 length: 16 residues. The germline gives CDR1 SGHDT, CDR2 YYEEEE. The CDR3 is CASSSPGGTSGGEQYF. The DNA of the CDR3 is TGTGCCAGCAGCTCCCCGGGGGGGACTAGCGGAGGCGAGCAGTACTTC.

The chain carries TRBV2 and TRBJ2-3; 8 nucleotides match TRBD2. The CDR3 spans 13 residues. The germline CDR1 and CDR2 sequences are SNHLY and FYNNEI. Trimming took 8 bases from V and 1 from J; bases not matched to a gene: 2. CDR3 nucleotide sequence: TGTGCCAGCCGGACTAGCCGCACAGATACGCAGTATTTT. This sequence encodes CASRTSRTDTQYF.

In this sample, this clonotype turned up a few times. V gene TRBV19 combines with J gene TRBJ2-7; TRBD1 or TRBD2 may be the D gene (5 bases each). Per germline, CDR1 LNHDA and CDR2 SQIVND (reference sequence). V lost 6 bases to trimming and J lost 2 bases, with 17 bases between them. The CDR3 is 15 amino acids. The CDR3 region has the DNA TGTGCCAGTAGCCGAAACCGGGACCAGACCTACGAGCAGTACTTC. Its protein product is CASSRNRDQTYEQYF.

This clonotype was counted at least ten times. The chain couples TRBV20-1 to TRBJ2-1; tentatively, D is TRBD2 (5 bases). Germline values: CDR1 DFQATT, CDR2 SNEGSKA (reference sequence). This CDR3 has 14 amino acids. Trimming pared 6 bases from V and 0 bases from J, leaving 12 bases between. The CDR3 sequence: CSAWEPPSYNEQFF. The DNA for the CDR3 is TGCAGTGCGTGGGAGCCCCCCTCCTACAATGAGCAGTTCTTC.